Below are 6 T cell receptor beta chains sequenced from a single sample in a study of blood T cell repertoires in COVID-19. Profiled with immunoSEQ multiplex PCR; TCRdb holds only in-frame clones, not every one. Among nearly 300,000 clones listed, about nine tenths were seen once. The sample comprised PBMCs or T cells enriched from blood (not recorded which). These receptors all stem from a woman aged 50 to 60 who had been exposed to COVID-19.

V usage is TRBV28 and J usage is TRBJ2-5; D may be TRBD2 (6 bases). Germline V lookup: CDR1 MDHEN, CDR2 SYDVKM. Trimming pared 8 bases from V and 5 bases from J, leaving 30 bases between. The CDR3 is 18 amino acids. The DNA for the CDR3 is TGTGCCAGCCACACCCCCAGTTTGGCCGGGGAGGCGAGTGAGACCCAGTACTTC. This sequence encodes CASHTPSLAGEASETQYF.

The chain has TRBV27 and TRBJ2-1, with TRBD2 identical over 9 bases. Germline loops: CDR1 MNHEY, CDR2 SMNVEV (reference sequence). With V trimmed by 6 bases and J by 0 bases, 3 bases remained unmatched. This CDR3 contains 15 residues. The CDR3 coding sequence is TGTGCCAGCAGAAGCGGGGGGAGCTCCTACAATGAGCAGTTCTTC. Translating gives CASRSGGSSYNEQFF.

The rearrangement links TRBV5-1 to TRBJ1-6; TRBD1 agrees at 7 bases. CDR1 is SGHRS, CDR2 YFSETQ, per germline. The CDR3 covers 15 residues. J was trimmed by 9 bases and V by 4 bases; bases with no gene match: 10. The CDR3: CASSQSRQGSSPLHF. For the CDR3, the DNA is TGCGCCAGCAGCCAATCAAGACAGGGCTCTTCACCCCTCCACTTT.

The rearrangement joins TRBV5-1 to TRBJ1-4; 7 bases align to TRBD1. Germline V gives CDR1 SGHRS, CDR2 YFSETQ. V shed 2 bases, J shed 1 base, and the junction held 2 bases outside the gene matches. This CDR3 is 15 amino acids long. CDR3 sequence (DNA): TGCGCCAGCAGCTTTTCAGGGGGAACTAATGAAAAACTGTTTTTT. It yields the protein CASSFSGGTNEKLFF.

The V and J genes are TRBV2 and TRBJ2-7; D perhaps matches TRBD1 (6 bases). V lost 7 bases, J lost 4 bases, and 17 bases lay in between. This CDR3 spans 14 amino acids. Per the germline V gene, CDR1 is SNHLY and CDR2 is FYNNEI. The CDR3 bases are TGTGCCAGCAAGAGTCGGACAGAAAATTACGAGCAGTACTTC. Amino acid sequence: CASKSRTENYEQYF.

This sequence joins TRBV29-1 and TRBJ1-1; D remains ambiguous. CDR1 and CDR2 (germline): SQVTM, ANQGSEA. V lost 4 bases, J lost 1 base, and 7 bases lay in between. This CDR3 region has 12 residues. Written as DNA, the CDR3 is TGCAGCGTTGCGACGGGGAACACTGAAGCTTTCTTT. It encodes CSVATGNTEAFF. Variable domain in full (rest from reference TRBV29-1 and TRBJ1-1): SAVISQKPSRDICQRGTSLTIQCQVDSQVTMMFWYRQQPGQSLTLIATANQGSEATYESGFVIDKFPISRPNLTFSTLTVSNMSPEDSSIYLCSVATGNTEAFFGQGTRLTVV.